A single sample gave rise to the 18 T cell receptor beta chains below, sequenced in a study of T cell responses to AZD1222 COVID-19 vaccine. Libraries were prepared by immunoSEQ multiplex PCR; TCRdb keeps only in-frame clonotypes and omits some of them. Of about 130,000 clones in the sample, 84% were seen once. The sample was peripheral blood, taken on day 0 of AZD1222 vaccination. The receptors were gathered from an adult in good health.

The chain employs TRBV5-1 and TRBJ2-1, with 7 positions matching TRBD1. Germline CDR1 SGHRS, CDR2 YFSETQ. J gave up 1 base and V 4 bases, and 2 bases lay outside the gene matches. There are 14 residues in the CDR3. DNA of the CDR3: TGCGCCAGCAGCCCGGGACAGTCCTACAATGAGCAGTTCTTC. It specifies CASSPGQSYNEQFF.

The chain has TRBV7-6 and TRBJ2-7; perhaps TRBD1 as D (5 bases). CDR1 SGHVS and CDR2 FNYEAQ come from the germline V gene. Trimming stripped 0 bases from V and 2 bases from J, with 11 bases between. CDR3 length: 15 residues. This CDR3 reads CASSLAGQGPYEQYF. Here the CDR3 DNA reads TGTGCCAGCAGCTTAGCGGGGCAGGGCCCCTACGAGCAGTACTTC.

CDR3 nucleotide sequence: TGTGCCAGCAGCCGACTGGGGAATGAGCAGTTCTTC. The encoded protein is CASSRLGNEQFF. The chain joins TRBV28 to TRBJ2-1; no reliable D call. V lost 6 bases, J lost 7 bases, and 10 bases lay in between. This CDR3 spans 12 amino acids. CDR1 and CDR2 (germline): MDHEN, SYDVKM.

The chain employs TRBV28 and TRBJ1-2; D not certain. Trimming removed 3 bases from V and 4 bases from J, with 15 bases in between. CDR1 and CDR2 from the germline V gene are MDHEN and SYDVKM. This CDR3 comprises 15 residues. CDR3 protein: CASSLLSAEGYGYTF. The CDR3, as DNA: TGTGCCAGCAGTTTGCTTTCCGCAGAAGGCTATGGCTACACCTTC.

This clone was counted a single time. V usage is TRBV25-1 and J usage is TRBJ1-1; 10 nucleotides align to TRBD1. The CDR3 is 16 amino acids. CDR1 and CDR2 from the germline V gene are MGHDK and SYGVNS. Germline trimming cut 3 bases from V and 3 bases from J; bases unmatched to any gene: 7. The CDR3 reads CASSDLTGGQDTEAFF. For the CDR3, the DNA is TGTGCCAGCAGTGATCTGACAGGGGGCCAGGACACTGAAGCTTTCTTT.

This rearrangement joins TRBV28 to TRBJ2-3, with D tentatively TRBD1 (6 bases). The V gene lost 6 bases and the J gene lost 2 bases, with 15 bases spanning the gap. The germline V gene has CDR1 MDHEN and CDR2 SYDVKM. CDR3 length: 15 amino acids. The CDR3 DNA follows: TGTGCCAGCAGGGGGGACAAACTTATCACAGATACGCAGTATTTT. Protein product: CASRGDKLITDTQYF.

The J gene is TRBJ1-1, the V gene TRBV5-1; D is ambiguous. CDR3 size: 14 residues. Germline V lookup: CDR1 SGHRS, CDR2 YFSETQ. Trimming removed 4 bases from V and 2 bases from J, with 12 bases in between. The CDR3 DNA follows: TGCGCCAGCAGCGGAAATCCGCCTAACACTGAAGCTTTCTTT. It codes for CASSGNPPNTEAFF. Variable domain in full (rest from reference TRBV5-1 and TRBJ1-1): KAGVTQTPRYLIKTRGQQVTLSCSPISGHRSVSWYQQTPGQGLQFLFEYFSETQRNKGNFPGRFSGRQFSNSRSEMNVSTLELGDSALYLCASSGNPPNTEAFFGQGTRLTVV.

V usage is TRBV6-5 and J usage is TRBJ1-3; D uncertain. The germline V and J ends were trimmed by 5 bases and 1 base, with 9 bases remaining between them. This CDR3 is 14 amino acids long. From germline, CDR1 is MNHEY and CDR2 SVGAGI. CDR3 in amino acids: CASSLEGSGNTIYF. In DNA, the CDR3 is TGTGCCAGCAGTCTCGAGGGATCTGGAAACACCATATATTTT.

The V and J genes are TRBV19 and TRBJ2-5; D might be TRBD2 (6 bases). CDR1 and CDR2 (germline): LNHDA, SQIVND (reference sequence). V lost 9 bases, J lost 5 bases, and 19 bases lay in between. This CDR3 has 14 amino acids. CDR3 nucleotide sequence: TGTGCCAGCTCCTTATCCTCAGGGAGGGAGACCCAGTACTTC. It is translated as CASSLSSGRETQYF.

There are a few counts of this clone. J is TRBJ1-1 and V is TRBV27; 7 bases fit TRBD1. The junction had 26 bases not matched to a gene; V was cut back by 4 bases and J by 3 bases. There are 21 residues in the CDR3. Germline V gene sequence: CDR1 MNHEY, CDR2 SMNVEV (reference sequence). CDR3 nucleotide sequence: TGTGCCAGCAGTTCGAAGCAAGCCAAATCAGGGGGACAAACCTGGTACACTGAAGCTTTCTTT. The encoded protein is CASSSKQAKSGGQTWYTEAFF.

This chain links TRBV5-1 with TRBJ2-1, with 9 bases identical to TRBD2. Trimming took 3 bases from V and 9 from J; bases not matched to a gene: 10. CDR3 size: 15 residues. The germline V gene has CDR1 SGHRS and CDR2 YFSETQ. CDR3 DNA: TGCGCCAGCAGCTCCCGGGGTGGAGCGGGGGGTGAGCAGTTCTTC. This translates into CASSSRGGAGGEQFF.

The V call is TRBV15, the J call TRBJ1-5; no firm D call. The CDR3 contains 17 residues. The V and J ends lost 0 bases and 2 bases respectively, with 14 bases between them. Germline values: CDR1 LNHNV, CDR2 YYDKDF (reference sequence). DNA of the CDR3: TGTGCCACCAGCAGAGATATCGCAGCCAAGGGCAATCAGCCCCAGCATTTT. Encoded protein: CATSRDIAAKGNQPQHF.

CDR3 coding DNA: TGTGCCAGCAGCTTGACAGAATGGGGTGAAGCTTTCTTT. It translates to CASSLTEWGEAFF. This sequence joins TRBV3-1 (or the pseudogene TRBV3-2) and TRBJ1-1; weak D call: TRBD1 (5 bases). Germline assignment: CDR1 LGHDT and CDR2 YNNKEL (reference sequence). The CDR3 extends over 13 amino acids. V was shortened by 5 bases and J by 7 bases, with 14 bases between the two germline ends.

This rearrangement joins TRBV28 to TRBJ2-7; D unresolved. Trimming cost V 4 bases and J 4 bases, with 5 bases left between them. Per the germline V gene, CDR1 is MDHEN and CDR2 is SYDVKM. The CDR3 length is 11 residues. The CDR3 sequence is CASSSLYEQYF. As DNA, the CDR3 is TGTGCCAGCAGTTCCCTATACGAGCAGTACTTC.

This clone was counted a single time. The chain couples TRBV13 to TRBJ2-7; unclear D gene. V lost 2 bases and J 1 base, leaving 6 bases between the germline ends. This CDR3 has 13 amino acids. Germline V gene sequence: CDR1 PRHDT, CDR2 FYEKMQ (reference sequence). The CDR3 sequence: CASSLPRSYEQYF. The CDR3 coding sequence is TGTGCCAGCAGCTTACCCAGATCCTACGAGCAGTACTTC. The entire variable domain, with the rest obtained from reference TRBV13 and TRBJ2-7, is as follows: AAGVIQSPRHLIKEKRETATLKCYPIPRHDTVYWYQQGPGQDPQFLISFYEKMQSDKGSIPDRFSAQQFSDYHSELNMSSLELGDSALYFCASSLPRSYEQYFGPGTRLTVT.

J is TRBJ1-5 and V is TRBV18, with D tentatively TRBD1 (6 bases). Trimming shortened V by 2 bases and J by 7 bases, and 15 bases separated the two germline ends. Germline V gene lookup returns CDR1 KGHSH and CDR2 LQKENI. The CDR3 has 15 residues. CDR3 sequence reads: CASSPSTGGAQPQHF. DNA of the CDR3: TGTGCCAGCTCACCATCAACGGGGGGCGCCCAGCCCCAGCATTTT.

The chain links TRBV21-1 to TRBJ1-6; the table calls TRBD1, which could not be checked here. TRBV21-1 corresponds to a pseudogene. The CDR3 spans 13 residues. CDR3 nucleotides: TGTGCCAGAAAAAGGACAAGGGTTTCACCCCTCCACTTT. Translating it yields CARKRTRVSPLHF.

CDR3 nucleotide sequence: TGTGCCAGCAGTCCCCTCCGAGACAGGGGGCGAAAATTGAACACTGAAGCTTTCTTT. Its protein product is CASSPLRDRGRKLNTEAFF. V usage is TRBV28 and J usage is TRBJ1-1; TRBD1 agrees at 10 bases. Unmatched junction bases numbered 15, after V lost 5 bases and J lost 0 bases. The germline CDR1 and CDR2 sequences are MDHEN and SYDVKM. The CDR3 totals 19 residues.